The sequence of this TCR beta chain was determined in a study of T cell changes during pregnancy in multiple sclerosis. TCRdb's table, derived via immunoSEQ multiplex PCR, lists solely in-frame clones and lacks some. Of about 36,000 clones in the sample, approximately 90% were seen once. Sequencing was performed on CD8+ T cells from peripheral blood mononuclear cells, taken in the third trimester of pregnancy. This TCR derives from a female donor with multiple sclerosis, enrolled in a pregnancy study.

The CDR3 bases are TGTGCCAGCAGCCAAGGTCCAGCGCAAAGCTCCTACAATGAGCAGTTCTTC. Its protein product is CASSQGPAQSSYNEQFF. The chain couples TRBV14 to TRBJ2-1; no definite D call. V dropped 1 base and J dropped 0 bases, with 13 bases sitting between them. From germline, CDR1 is SGHDN and CDR2 FVKESK. This CDR3 comprises 17 residues.